This is a list of T cell receptor beta chains from one sample in a study of identical twins. MiXCR was run by TCRdb on the 5' RACE reads, yielding one entry per CDR3 protein. The sample has approximately 680,000 distinct CDR3 sequences; less than 9% are singletons. Separately, the same data were catalogued under a study of yellow fever vaccine responses in identical twins.

The source material was PBMCs. These TCRs come from a woman aged 18-29 years in good health. Both conserved end residues are part of each CDR3. Clone size appears in some rows only: once, few, many, or a class for an expanded clone.

clone_size v_call cdr3_aa
many TRBV5-1 CASSPGTSGQTYEQYF
few TRBV28 CASSLDDRTYNEQFF
many TRBV7-8 CASRDRGTLEKLFF
NA TRBV9 CASSVVGQAPGELFF
few TRBV9 CASSVGDSLNEQFF
NA TRBV6-5 CASSYGPGQEAFF
NA TRBV6-5 CASSYSNPQRGRTDTQYF
few TRBV5-1 CASSLRASGVDRELFF
NA TRBV6-5 CASSYFVGAGTGELFF
NA TRBV25-1 CASSEQVGVHHPDGANVLTF
few TRBV2 CASSPPGVFVPEAFF
few TRBV6-1 CASSRREQGGGAGNTIYF
many TRBV5-1 CASRQGADGYTF
few TRBV2 CASSDDPEDPTGTDTQYF
NA TRBV5-1 CASSLGVTGTNQETQYF
many TRBV20-1 CSASGASGDGETQYF
NA TRBV20-1 CSASRDYGYTF
few TRBV7-9 CASSLDNSEQYF
few TRBV3-1 CASSQGVWEQFF
many TRBV12-3/TRBV12-4 CASSSGSYNEQFF
NA TRBV29-1 CSVGPEYEQYF
many TRBV7-6 CASSRVSGGPGNEQFF